This entry is about one T cell receptor (beta chain). Antigen unknown. The method was immunoSEQ multiplex PCR; TCRdb's version includes in-frame clones alone and lacks a portion of them. The top ten hold under 20% of the sample, which has roughly 130,000 clones, 80% to 90% seen once. This record comes from a study of T cell responses to AZD1222 COVID-19 vaccine. V was cut by 0 bases and J by 10 bases, with 8 bases left in between. CDR3 length: 11 residues. The germline gives CDR1 DFQATT, CDR2 SNEGSKA (reference sequence). Notes on the study in general: No day 14 peak samples; only post-peak repertoires were characterized. Reports indicate that nearly half of spike-specific TCRs are directed at unmutated variant regions.

The rearrangement uses TRBV20-1 and TRBJ2-3, with unresolved D. The source is an adult in good health. The sample was peripheral blood, taken on day 0 of MenACWY control vaccination. Here the CDR3 reads CSARDLTAQYF. The CDR3 DNA sequence: TGCAGTGCTAGAGATCTAACGGCGCAGTATTTT.